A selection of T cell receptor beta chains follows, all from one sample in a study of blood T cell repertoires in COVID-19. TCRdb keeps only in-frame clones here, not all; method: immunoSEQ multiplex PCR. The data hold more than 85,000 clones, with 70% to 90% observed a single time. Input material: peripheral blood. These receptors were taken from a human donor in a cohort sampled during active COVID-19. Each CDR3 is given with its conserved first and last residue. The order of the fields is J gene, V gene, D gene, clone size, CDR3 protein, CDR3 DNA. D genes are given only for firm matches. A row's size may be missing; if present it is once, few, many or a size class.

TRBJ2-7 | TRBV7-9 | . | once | CASSLTVGMAAYEQYF | TGTGCCAGCAGCTTGACAGTAGGAATGGCGGCCTACGAGCAGTACTTC
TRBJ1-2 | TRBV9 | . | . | CASSVVEGVGSGYTF | TGTGCCAGCAGCGTAGTTGAGGGAGTAGGGTCTGGCTACACCTTC
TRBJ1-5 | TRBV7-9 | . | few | CASSRGQNNQPQHF | TGTGCCAGCAGCCGGGGACAAAACAATCAGCCCCAGCATTTT
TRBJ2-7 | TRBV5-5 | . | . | CASSLVGRSYEQYF | TGTGCCAGCAGCTTAGTTGGTCGGTCCTACGAGCAGTACTTC
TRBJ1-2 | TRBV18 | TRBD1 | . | CASSRGQSYGYTF | TGTGCCAGCTCAAGGGGACAGAGCTATGGCTACACCTTC
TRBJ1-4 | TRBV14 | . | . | CASSQRTGRGEKLFF | TGTGCCAGCAGCCAACGAACAGGGAGGGGAGAAAAACTGTTTTTT
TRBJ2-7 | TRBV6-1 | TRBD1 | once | CASSEGQITYEQYF | TGTGCCAGCAGTGAGGGACAGATCACTTACGAGCAGTACTTC
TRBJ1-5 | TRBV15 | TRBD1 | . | CATSRAPGQGGVEPQHF | TGTGCCACCAGCAGAGCGCCGGGACAGGGGGGAGTCGAACCCCAGCATTTT
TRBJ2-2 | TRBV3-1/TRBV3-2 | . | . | CASSQHWGGGTGELFF | TGTGCCAGCAGCCAACATTGGGGCGGCGGCACCGGGGAGCTGTTTTTT
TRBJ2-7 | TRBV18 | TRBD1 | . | CASSLRGQGNEQYF | TGTGCCAGCTCACTCCGGGGACAGGGAAACGAGCAGTACTTC
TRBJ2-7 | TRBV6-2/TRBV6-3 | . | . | CASSPPRGDYEQYF | TGTGCCAGCAGCCCCCCCCGCGGGGACTACGAGCAGTACTTC
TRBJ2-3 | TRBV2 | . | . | CASLKRTTNTQYF | TGTGCCAGCTTGAAGCGGACGACTAATACGCAGTATTTT
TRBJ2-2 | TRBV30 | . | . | CAWSRFQGRTGELFF | TGTGCCTGGAGTAGGTTTCAGGGTAGGACCGGGGAGCTGTTTTTT
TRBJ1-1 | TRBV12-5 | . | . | CASANYGEAFF | TGTGCTAGTGCCAACTACGGGGAAGCTTTCTTT
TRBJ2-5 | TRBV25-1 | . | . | CASSPRETQYF | TGTGCCAGCAGTCCACGGGAGACCCAGTACTTC
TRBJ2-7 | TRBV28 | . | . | CASSTSDSLYEQYF | .
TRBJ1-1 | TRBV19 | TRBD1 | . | CASSPGQGYTEAFF | TGTGCCAGTAGTCCGGGACAGGGGTACACTGAAGCTTTCTTT
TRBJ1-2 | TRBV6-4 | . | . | CASSDKGYGYTF | TGTGCCAGCAGCGACAAGGGGTATGGCTACACCTTC
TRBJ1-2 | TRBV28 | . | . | CASTLFLIGSDYGYTF | TGTGCCAGCACCTTATTTCTCATTGGGAGTGACTATGGCTACACCTTC
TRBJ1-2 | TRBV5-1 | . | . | CASSFQDGANYGYTF | TGCGCCAGCAGCTTTCAAGACGGAGCTAACTATGGCTACACCTTC
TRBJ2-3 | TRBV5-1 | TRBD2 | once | CASTGGGGTDTQYF | TGCGCCAGCACCGGCGGGGGGGGCACAGATACGCAGTATTTT
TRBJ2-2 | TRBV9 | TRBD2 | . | CASSPHRGGLGELFF | TGTGCCAGCAGCCCCCATCGGGGGGGCCTCGGGGAGCTGTTTTTT
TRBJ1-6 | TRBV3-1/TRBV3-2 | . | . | CASSQGMSTRGNSPLHF | TGTGCCAGCAGCCAAGGGATGTCTACCCGAGGGAATTCACCCCTCCACTTT
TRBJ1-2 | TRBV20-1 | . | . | CSASLQPRGIYGYTF | TGCAGTGCTAGTCTACAACCCAGGGGCATCTATGGCTACACCTTC
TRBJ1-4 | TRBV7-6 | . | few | CASSLDFRATQFF | TGTGCCAGCAGCTTAGATTTCAGGGCCACGCAGTTTTTT
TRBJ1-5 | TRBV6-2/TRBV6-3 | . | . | CASSYSRQSNQPQHF | TGTGCCAGCAGTTACTCGAGGCAGAGCAATCAGCCCCAGCATTTT
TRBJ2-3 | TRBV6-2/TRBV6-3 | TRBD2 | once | CASSSGASGGLPTDTQYF | TGTGCCAGCAGTTCCGGGGCTAGCGGGGGTTTGCCCACAGATACGCAGTATTTT
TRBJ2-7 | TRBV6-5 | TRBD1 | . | CASSPDRGHHEQYF | TGTGCCAGCAGTCCGGACAGGGGGCATCACGAGCAGTACTTC
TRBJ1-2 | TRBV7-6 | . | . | CASSQGYGNGYTF | TGTGCCAGCAGCCAGGGTTACGGTAATGGCTACACCTTC
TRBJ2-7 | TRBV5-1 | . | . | CASSHTVSYEQYF | TGCGCCAGCAGCCATACTGTCTCCTACGAGCAGTACTTC
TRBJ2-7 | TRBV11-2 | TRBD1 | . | CASSWGQESYEQYF | TGTGCCAGCAGCTGGGGACAGGAGTCATACGAGCAGTACTTC
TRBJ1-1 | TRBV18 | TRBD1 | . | CASSPIGQGGTEAFF | TGTGCCAGCTCACCCATTGGACAGGGAGGCACTGAAGCTTTCTTT
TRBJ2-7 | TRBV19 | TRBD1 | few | CASTRKGTGVYEQYF | TGTGCCAGTACCCGAAAGGGGACAGGGGTCTACGAGCAGTACTTC
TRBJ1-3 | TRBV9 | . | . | CASSVTHGAGNTIYF | TGTGCCAGCAGCGTAACACACGGGGCTGGAAACACCATATATTTT
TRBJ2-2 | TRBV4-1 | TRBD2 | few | CASSSSRGVSGELFF | TGCGCCAGCAGCTCAAGCCGGGGGGTCTCCGGGGAGCTGTTTTTT
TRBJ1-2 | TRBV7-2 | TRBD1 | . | CASSLDRGLTGDGYTF | TGTGCCAGCAGCTTGGATAGAGGCCTCACAGGGGACGGCTACACCTTC
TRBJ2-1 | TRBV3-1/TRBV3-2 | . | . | CASSPGNEQFF | TGTGCCAGCAGCCCAGGGAATGAGCAGTTCTTC
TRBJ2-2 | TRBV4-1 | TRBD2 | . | CASSPKAGGPNTGELFF | TGCGCCAGCAGCCCCAAAGCGGGGGGGCCGAACACCGGGGAGCTGTTTTTT